This T cell receptor beta chain is drawn from a study of T cells in Graves' hyperthyroidism and ophthalmopathy. RNA transcripts were the template for amplifying TCR beta CDR3 regions. The TCR CDR3 first-round RT-PCR relied on the HTBI primer set. Each CDR3 protein gets one entry after TCRdb re-called the multiplex PCR reads with MiXCR. Altogether about 400,000 distinct CDR3 sequences are present, roughly 14% being singletons, with the ten largest covering approximately 7.5%. This clonotype was counted between two and nine times. Its matching antigen is unknown. The patients, who ranged from 18 to 65 in age, presented with newly diagnosed hyperthyroidism lasting under 2 months. The PBMCs were sourced from fresh peripheral blood (around 10 ml). CDR1 SGHRS and CDR2 YFSETQ come from the germline V gene. The V segment lost 5 bases and the J segment 4 bases; nucleotides outside the gene matches: 13. CDR3 length equals 17 residues.

Whole-study results and caveats: Researchers found most expanded thyroid clonotypes above 0.001 in blood as well. Prediction of ophthalmopathy progression came a median approximately 7 months pre-onset.

J is TRBJ1-1 and V is TRBV5-1; 11 nucleotides agree with TRBD1. Sequencing used blood. The source is a woman aged 18-35 years with Graves' hyperthyroidism. The CDR3 here is CASRFRTGGEPGTEAFF. The CDR3, as DNA: TGCGCCAGCAGATTTCGGACAGGGGGCGAGCCGGGCACTGAAGCTTTCTTT.